The 21 T cell receptor beta chains below all came from one sample that was sequenced in a study of T cell responses to AZD1222 COVID-19 vaccine. The method was immunoSEQ multiplex PCR; TCRdb's version includes in-frame clones alone and lacks a portion of them. The profile covers roughly 100,000 clones, with roughly 91% appearing a single time and around 3.5% taken by the ten largest. The sample was peripheral blood, taken on day 0 of AZD1222 vaccination. The receptors were sampled from an adult in good health.

The V gene is TRBV30, the J gene TRBJ2-1; 15 bases align to TRBD2. Germline lookup yields CDR1 GTSNPN and CDR2 SVGIG (reference sequence). The CDR3 has 16 amino acids. Trimming removed 1 base from V and 12 bases from J; junction bases left unmatched: 10. DNA of the CDR3: TGTGCCTGGAGTGACGGGACTAGCGGGGGGATTATGGGGCAGTTCTTC. It codes for CAWSDGTSGGIMGQFF.

J is TRBJ1-5 and V is TRBV29-1; maybe TRBD1 (6 bases). Germline-derived CDR1 and CDR2 are SQVTM and ANQGSEA. The CDR3 loop spans 14 amino acids. Trimming removed 4 bases from V and 6 bases from J, with 16 bases in between. The CDR3 DNA is TGCAGCGTTGCCCCAGGGGCAGGGAGTCAGCCCCAGCATTTT. Protein sequence: CSVAPGAGSQPQHF.

This clone was recorded only once. The rearrangement joins TRBV7-9 to TRBJ2-6; D uncertain. Trimming left V 1 base short and J 0 bases short, with 4 bases between. Germline values: CDR1 SEHNR, CDR2 FQNEAQ (reference sequence). The CDR3 runs 15 residues. This chain's CDR3 is CASSLEYSGANVLTF. CDR3 in DNA: TGTGCCAGCAGCTTAGAATACTCTGGGGCCAACGTCCTGACTTTC.

This chain joins TRBV9 and TRBJ1-3, with D unclear. CDR1 SGDLS and CDR2 YYNGEE come from the germline V gene. The CDR3 has 13 residues. The V end was cut by 2 bases, the J end by 1 base, with 4 bases between. The CDR3 spells CASSVDSGNTIYF. CDR3 bases: TGTGCCAGCAGCGTGGATTCTGGAAACACCATATATTTT.

The CDR3 sequence: CASSVQGDTGELFF. CDR3 sequence (DNA): TGTGCCAGCAGTGTACAGGGGGACACCGGGGAGCTGTTTTTT. The genes are TRBV6-4 and TRBJ2-2; 8 bases fit TRBD1. V trimming: 4 bases; J trimming: 3 bases; junction bases outside the gene matches: 1. The CDR3 contains 14 residues. Germline loops: CDR1 MRHNA, CDR2 SNTAGT.

The V call is TRBV4-3, the J call TRBJ2-5; TRBD2 is a possible D gene (6 bases). V lost 4 bases to trimming and J lost 5 bases, with 17 bases between them. This CDR3 is 15 amino acids long. Per germline, CDR1 LGHNA and CDR2 YSLEER. The CDR3 DNA reads as TGCGCCAGCAGCCCAACGGGGGTAAGGCGGGAGACCCAGTACTTC. Encoded protein: CASSPTGVRRETQYF.

V usage is TRBV29-1 and J usage is TRBJ1-2, with D uncertain. Trimming cost V 2 bases and J 0 bases, with 19 bases left between them. Germline CDR1 reads SQVTM; CDR2 reads ANQGSEA. CDR3 size: 17 residues. The CDR3 bases are TGCAGCGTTGAAAGTTTTGTGGCAGTAAAAGCTAACTATGGCTACACCTTC. Translation gives CSVESFVAVKANYGYTF.

The chain uses TRBV6-6 and TRBJ1-2, with D possibly TRBD1 on 6 matching bases. Germline CDR1 MNHNY, CDR2 SVGAGI (reference sequence). Trimming left V 9 bases short and J 2 bases short, with 13 bases between. The CDR3 extends over 13 amino acids. CDR3 protein: CASGDTRNYGYTF. The CDR3 region has the DNA TGTGCCAGTGGGGACACCCGGAACTATGGCTACACCTTC.

The chain employs TRBV10-2 and TRBJ2-3, with D tentatively TRBD2 (5 bases). V lost 2 bases, J lost 4 bases, and 7 bases lay in between. Germline V gives CDR1 WSHSY, CDR2 SAAADI. This CDR3 is 13 amino acids long. The chain's CDR3 is CASSEGSPDTQYF. The CDR3, as DNA: TGCGCCAGCAGTGAGGGGAGCCCAGATACGCAGTATTTT.

The chain employs TRBV9 and TRBJ2-2, with D perhaps TRBD2 (6 bases). The CDR3 has 17 residues. Trimming pared 2 bases from V and 0 bases from J, leaving 14 bases between. Germline CDR1 reads SGDLS; CDR2 reads YYNGEE. CDR3 bases: TGTGCCAGCAGCGTGAGACGGGAGAGATCGAACACCGGGGAGCTGTTTTTT. It yields the protein CASSVRRERSNTGELFF.

The CDR3: CASSRGFTEAFF. In nucleotides, the CDR3 is TGTGCCAGCAGTAGAGGGTTCACTGAAGCTTTCTTT. The rearrangement links TRBV21-1 to TRBJ1-1. TRBV21-1 is designated a pseudogene. This CDR3 is built from 12 residues.

This clone was observed a single time. The V and J genes are TRBV7-9 and TRBJ2-1; 8 bases match TRBD1. The V and J ends lost 5 bases and 7 bases, in that order; junction bases with no gene match: 10. The length of the CDR3 is 15 residues. Per the germline V gene, CDR1 is SEHNR and CDR2 is FQNEAQ (reference sequence). CDR3 sequence: CASSQRQGAHNEQFF. CDR3 sequence (DNA): TGTGCCAGCAGCCAACGGCAGGGGGCGCATAATGAGCAGTTCTTC. The variable domain in full, with the rest retrieved from reference TRBV7-9 and TRBJ2-1, is DTGVSQNPRHKITKRGQNVTFRCDPISEHNRLYWYRQTLGQGPEFLTYFQNEAQLEKSRLLSDRFSAERPKGSFSTLEIQRTEQGDSAMYLCASSQRQGAHNEQFFGPGTRLTVL.

CDR3 nucleotides: TGTGCCAGTCTAGCGGGGGCTTCCCCCCCCGGGGAGCTGTTTTTT. It is translated as CASLAGASPPGELFF. The V gene is TRBV7-9, the J gene TRBJ2-2; TRBD2 aligns across 10 bases. The CDR3 has 15 amino acids. The J segment lost 6 bases and the V segment lost 9 bases, leaving 10 bases of the junction unmatched. Germline values: CDR1 SEHNR, CDR2 FQNEAQ (reference sequence).

The chain joins TRBV20-1 to TRBJ1-6, with D uncertain. The CDR3 is 11 amino acids. V was cut by 3 bases and J by 13 bases, with 10 bases left in between. Germline CDR1 reads DFQATT; CDR2 reads SNEGSKA (reference sequence). The DNA of the CDR3 is TGCAGTGCTAGCCCCGCAGTCCCCCTCCACTTT. Translated, it gives CSASPAVPLHF.

This chain joins TRBV5-4 and TRBJ2-1; possibly TRBD2 for D (7 bases). This CDR3 is built from 15 residues. Trimming stripped 4 bases from V and 4 bases from J, with 15 bases between. Germline values: CDR1 SGHNT, CDR2 YYREEE (reference sequence). The CDR3 spells CASSERGAVYNEQFF. DNA for the CDR3: TGTGCCAGCAGCGAACGGGGGGCCGTTTACAATGAGCAGTTCTTC.

This chain joins TRBV9 and TRBJ1-1; D is uncertain. V lost 2 bases to trimming and J lost 1 base, with 6 bases between them. Germline CDR1 and CDR2: SGDLS and YYNGEE. This CDR3 contains 13 residues. The CDR3 spells CASSVGPNTEAFF. The CDR3 DNA follows: TGTGCCAGCAGCGTTGGGCCGAACACTGAAGCTTTCTTT.

The chain combines TRBV5-6 with TRBJ2-5; 8 nucleotides align to TRBD1. Germline loops: CDR1 SGHDT, CDR2 YYEEEE. With 0 bases clipped from V and 5 bases from J, the junction kept 3 bases outside the gene matches. This CDR3 region has 14 residues. CDR3 sequence: CASSLAWTGETQYF. The CDR3 DNA is TGTGCCAGCAGCTTGGCCTGGACAGGGGAGACCCAGTACTTC.

The chain is built from TRBV7-9 and TRBJ1-6; the D is unclear. Germline CDR1 SEHNR, CDR2 FQNEAQ (reference sequence). V was clipped by 1 base and J by 17 bases, with 9 bases between them. This CDR3 comprises 11 residues. CDR3 in DNA: TGTGCCAGCAGCTTAGAGGGTGGAGTCCACTTT. This sequence encodes CASSLEGGVHF.

In its sample, this clone was seen once. The V gene is TRBV6-2 or TRBV6-3, the J gene TRBJ1-1; D gene uncertain. The ends were cut back, 2 bases at V and 4 bases at J, with 11 bases in the middle. This CDR3 spans 14 amino acids. Germline V gene sequence: CDR1 MNHEY, CDR2 SVGEGT. The chain's CDR3 is CASSYHSDATEAFF. The CDR3, as DNA: TGTGCCAGCAGTTACCATTCCGACGCCACTGAAGCTTTCTTT.

The chain employs TRBV5-6 and TRBJ1-1, with a possible D match to TRBD1 (5 bases). V lost 3 bases and J lost 10, with 10 bases in between. The germline gives CDR1 SGHDT, CDR2 YYEEEE. This CDR3 spans 11 amino acids. CDR3 DNA sequence: TGTGCCAGCAGCTCTCGGACACGAGCTTTCTTT. It codes for CASSSRTRAFF.

This clone was counted once. The rearrangement uses TRBV30 and TRBJ1-6; D is undetermined. The CDR3 runs to 16 residues. Trimming removed 0 bases from V and 8 bases from J, with 17 bases in between. Germline V CDR1 and CDR2: GTSNPN, SVGIG (reference sequence). CDR3 region: CAWSVAGFFRYSPLHF. The CDR3 DNA is TGTGCCTGGAGTGTGGCCGGCTTTTTCCGCTATTCACCCCTCCACTTT.